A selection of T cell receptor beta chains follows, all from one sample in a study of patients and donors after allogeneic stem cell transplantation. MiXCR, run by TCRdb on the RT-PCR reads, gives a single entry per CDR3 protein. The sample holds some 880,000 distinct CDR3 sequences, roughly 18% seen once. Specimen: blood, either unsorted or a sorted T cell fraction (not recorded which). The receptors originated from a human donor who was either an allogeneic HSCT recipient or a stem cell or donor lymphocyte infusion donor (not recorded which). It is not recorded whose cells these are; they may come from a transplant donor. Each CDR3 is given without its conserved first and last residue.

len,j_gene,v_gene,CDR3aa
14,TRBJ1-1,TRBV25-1,ASSDNSHRGYTEAF
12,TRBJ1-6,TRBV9,ASSGGTVNSPLH
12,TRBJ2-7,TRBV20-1,SARAPSGGREQY
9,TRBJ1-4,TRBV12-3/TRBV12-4,ASSFAEKLF
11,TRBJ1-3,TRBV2,ASGRVSGNTIY
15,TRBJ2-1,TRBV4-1,ASSRTQGPRSYNEQF
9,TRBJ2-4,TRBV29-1,SVTSGGFWY
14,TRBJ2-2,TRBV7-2,ASRRTGGVFPGELF
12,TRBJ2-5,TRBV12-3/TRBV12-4,ASSSRRAQETQY
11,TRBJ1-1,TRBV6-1,ASREGWDTEAF
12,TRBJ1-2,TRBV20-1,SARTAGINYGYT
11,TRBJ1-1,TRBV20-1,SAIFLPEAEAF
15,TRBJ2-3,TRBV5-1,ASSPGGSGRAIDTQY
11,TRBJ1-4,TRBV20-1,SARDSLDEKLF